Only a few counts were recorded for the clone carrying this T cell receptor beta chain. These data originate in a study of T-cell reconstitution after alpha-beta-depleted transplantation in children. TCRbeta library preparation incorporated unique molecular identifiers. TCRdb analysed the PCR reads with MiXCR anew, one entry per CDR3 protein. The sample has some 500,000 distinct CDR3 sequences; around 20% are singletons. The CDR3 sequence is 14 residues long. The germline gives CDR1 SGHRS, CDR2 YFSETQ. The V segment lost 4 bases and the J segment 4 bases; nucleotides outside the gene matches: 8. The sample was PBMCs from the stem cell graft donor, taken from the stem cell graft. This rearrangement joins TRBV5-1 to TRBJ2-7, with 7 bases identical to TRBD1. This TCR derives from a human donor who donated a stem cell graft to a child with acute lymphoblastic leukemia. In DNA, the CDR3 is TGCGCCAGCAGCGTGGGGGACAGAGGGTACGAGCAGTACTTC. Amino acids: CASSVGDRGYEQYF.